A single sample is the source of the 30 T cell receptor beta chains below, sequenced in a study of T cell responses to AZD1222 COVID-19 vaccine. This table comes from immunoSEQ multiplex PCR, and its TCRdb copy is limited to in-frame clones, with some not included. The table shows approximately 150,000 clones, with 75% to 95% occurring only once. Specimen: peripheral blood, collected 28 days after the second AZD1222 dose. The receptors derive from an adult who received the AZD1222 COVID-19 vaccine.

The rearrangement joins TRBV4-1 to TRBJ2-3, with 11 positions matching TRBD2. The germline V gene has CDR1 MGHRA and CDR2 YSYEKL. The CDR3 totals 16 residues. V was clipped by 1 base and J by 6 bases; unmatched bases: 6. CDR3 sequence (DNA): TGCGCCAGCAGCCAAGTGCTAGCGGGGGGAGCCGATACGCAGTATTTT. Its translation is CASSQVLAGGADTQYF.

The CDR3 DNA reads as TGTGCCAGTATCCAAAACGGACAGAGATCTGGAAACACCATATATTTT. Residues: CASIQNGQRSGNTIYF. The chain uses TRBV19 and TRBJ1-3; D might be TRBD1 (6 bases). Germline lookup yields CDR1 LNHDA and CDR2 SQIVND (reference sequence). The CDR3 consists of 16 residues. V lost 7 bases and J lost 1, with 17 bases in between.

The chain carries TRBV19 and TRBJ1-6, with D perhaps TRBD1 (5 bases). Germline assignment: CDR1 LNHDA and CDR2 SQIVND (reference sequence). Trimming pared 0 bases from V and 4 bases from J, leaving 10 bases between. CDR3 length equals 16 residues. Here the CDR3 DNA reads TGTGCCAGTAGTATAGATCCAAGACAGTATAATTCACCCCTCCACTTT. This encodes CASSIDPRQYNSPLHF.

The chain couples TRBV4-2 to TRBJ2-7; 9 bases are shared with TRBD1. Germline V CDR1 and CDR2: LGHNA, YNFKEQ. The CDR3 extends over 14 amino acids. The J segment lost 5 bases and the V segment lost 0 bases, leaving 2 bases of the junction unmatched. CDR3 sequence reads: CASSQEQGADEQYF. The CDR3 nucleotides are TGTGCCAGCAGCCAAGAACAGGGGGCAGACGAGCAGTACTTC.

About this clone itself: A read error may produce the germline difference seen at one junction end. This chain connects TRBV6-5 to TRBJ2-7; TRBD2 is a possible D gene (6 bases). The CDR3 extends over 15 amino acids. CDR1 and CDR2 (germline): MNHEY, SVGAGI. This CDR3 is CASRPSSGDSDEQYF. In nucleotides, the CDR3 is TGTGCCAGCAGACCTTCTTCGGGGGACTCCGACGAGCAGTACTTC.

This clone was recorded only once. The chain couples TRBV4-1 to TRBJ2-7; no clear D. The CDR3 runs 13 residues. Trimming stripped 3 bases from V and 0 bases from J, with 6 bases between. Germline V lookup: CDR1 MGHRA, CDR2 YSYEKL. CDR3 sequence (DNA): TGCGCCAGCAGCCAGACCAGCTCCTACGAGCAGTACTTC. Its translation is CASSQTSSYEQYF.

CDR3: CASSLRTSGKSYNEQFF. The CDR3 DNA is TGTGCCAGCAGCCTCCGGACTAGCGGGAAGTCATACAATGAGCAGTTCTTC. The chain joins TRBV11-3 to TRBJ2-1, with 12 bases fitting TRBD2. Germline lookup yields CDR1 SGHNT and CDR2 YENEEA. Trimming took 5 bases from V and 4 from J; bases not matched to a gene: 9. This CDR3 spans 17 amino acids.

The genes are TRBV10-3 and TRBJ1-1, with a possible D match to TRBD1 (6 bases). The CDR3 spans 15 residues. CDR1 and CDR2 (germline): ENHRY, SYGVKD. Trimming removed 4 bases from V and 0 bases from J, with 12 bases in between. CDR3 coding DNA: TGTGCCATCAGTGGGGGGCCAACTTTGAACACTGAAGCTTTCTTT. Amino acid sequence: CAISGGPTLNTEAFF.

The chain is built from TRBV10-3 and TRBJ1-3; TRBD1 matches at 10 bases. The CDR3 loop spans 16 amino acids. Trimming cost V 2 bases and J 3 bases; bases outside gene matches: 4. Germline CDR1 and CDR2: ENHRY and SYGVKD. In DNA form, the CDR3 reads TGTGCCATCAGTGAGAGACAGGGGGCGTATGGAAACACCATATATTTT. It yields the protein CAISERQGAYGNTIYF.

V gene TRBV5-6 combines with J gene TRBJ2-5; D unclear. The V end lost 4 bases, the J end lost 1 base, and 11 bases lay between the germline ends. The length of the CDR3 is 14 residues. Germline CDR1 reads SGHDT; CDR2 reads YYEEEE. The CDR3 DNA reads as TGTGCCAGCAGCATTGCCCAACTCCAAGAGACCCAGTACTTC. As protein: CASSIAQLQETQYF.

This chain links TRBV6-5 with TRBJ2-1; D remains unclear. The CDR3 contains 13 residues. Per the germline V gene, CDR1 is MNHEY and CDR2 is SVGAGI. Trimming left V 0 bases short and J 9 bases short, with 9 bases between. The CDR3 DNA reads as TGTGCCAGCAGTTACTCTCGGTTTGGTGAGCAGTTCTTC. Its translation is CASSYSRFGEQFF.

This CDR3 reads CASTEAGQGGQETQYF. The CDR3 DNA sequence: TGCGCCAGCACTGAGGCCGGGCAGGGGGGCCAAGAGACCCAGTACTTC. This rearrangement joins TRBV5-1 to TRBJ2-5; a possible D gene is TRBD1 (7 bases). The CDR3 runs to 16 residues. The V end was cut by 6 bases, the J end by 1 base, with 19 bases between. The germline V gene has CDR1 SGHRS and CDR2 YFSETQ.

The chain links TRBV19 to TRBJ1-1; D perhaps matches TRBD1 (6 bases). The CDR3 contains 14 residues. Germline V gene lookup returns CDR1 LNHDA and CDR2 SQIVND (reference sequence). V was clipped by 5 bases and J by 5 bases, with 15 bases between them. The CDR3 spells CASSPQGSWTEAFF. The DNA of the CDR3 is TGTGCCAGTAGTCCCCAGGGGTCGTGGACTGAAGCTTTCTTT.

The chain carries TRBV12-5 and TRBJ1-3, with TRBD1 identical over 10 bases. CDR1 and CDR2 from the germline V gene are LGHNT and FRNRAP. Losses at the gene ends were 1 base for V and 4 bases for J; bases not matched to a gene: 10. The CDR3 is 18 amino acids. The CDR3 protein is CASGLGRVGTGAGNTIYF. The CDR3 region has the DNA TGTGCTAGTGGTTTGGGGCGCGTCGGGACAGGGGCAGGAAACACCATATATTTT.

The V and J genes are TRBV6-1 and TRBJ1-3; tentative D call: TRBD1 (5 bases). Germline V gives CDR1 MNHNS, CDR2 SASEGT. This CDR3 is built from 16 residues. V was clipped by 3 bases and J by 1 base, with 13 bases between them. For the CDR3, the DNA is TGTGCCAGCAGTGACATCCGGGGGAGTTCTGGAAACACCATATATTTT. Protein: CASSDIRGSSGNTIYF.

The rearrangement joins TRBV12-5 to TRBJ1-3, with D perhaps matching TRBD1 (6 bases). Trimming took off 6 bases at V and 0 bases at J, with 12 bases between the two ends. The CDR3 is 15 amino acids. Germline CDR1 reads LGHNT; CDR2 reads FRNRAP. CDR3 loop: CASGFGGGSGNTIYF. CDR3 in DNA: TGTGCTAGTGGATTCGGAGGGGGCTCTGGAAACACCATATATTTT.

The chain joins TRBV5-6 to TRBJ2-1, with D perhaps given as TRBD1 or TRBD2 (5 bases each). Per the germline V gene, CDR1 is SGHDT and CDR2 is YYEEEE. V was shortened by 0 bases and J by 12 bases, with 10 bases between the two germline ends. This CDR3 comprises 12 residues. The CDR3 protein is CASSLGGPGQFF. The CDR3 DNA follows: TGTGCCAGCAGCTTGGGGGGACCAGGGCAGTTCTTC.

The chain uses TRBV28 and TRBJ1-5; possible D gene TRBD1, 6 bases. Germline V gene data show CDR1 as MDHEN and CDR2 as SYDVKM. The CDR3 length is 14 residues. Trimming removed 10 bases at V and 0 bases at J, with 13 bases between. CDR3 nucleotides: TGTGCCACCTACGGGGGCTATAGCAATCAGCCCCAGCATTTT. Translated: CATYGGYSNQPQHF.

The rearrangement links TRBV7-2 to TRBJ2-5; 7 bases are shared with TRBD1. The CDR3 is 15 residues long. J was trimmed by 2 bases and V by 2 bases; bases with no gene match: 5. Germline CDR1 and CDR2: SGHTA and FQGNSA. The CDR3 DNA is TGTGCCAGCAGCTTACAGAGCAGGGGGCAAGAGACCCAGTACTTC. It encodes CASSLQSRGQETQYF.

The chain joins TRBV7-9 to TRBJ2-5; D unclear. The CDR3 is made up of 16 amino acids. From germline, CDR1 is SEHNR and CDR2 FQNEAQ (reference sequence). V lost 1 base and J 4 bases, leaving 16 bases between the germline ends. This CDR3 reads CASSLGPGPAAETQYF. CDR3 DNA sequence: TGTGCCAGCAGCTTAGGGCCGGGTCCCGCGGCAGAGACCCAGTACTTC.

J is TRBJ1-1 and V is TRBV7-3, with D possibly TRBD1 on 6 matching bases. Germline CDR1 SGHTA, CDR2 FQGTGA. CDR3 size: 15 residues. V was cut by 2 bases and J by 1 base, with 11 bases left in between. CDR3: CASSLEGGRNTEAFF. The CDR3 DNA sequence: TGTGCCAGCAGCTTAGAAGGGGGGCGGAACACTGAAGCTTTCTTT.

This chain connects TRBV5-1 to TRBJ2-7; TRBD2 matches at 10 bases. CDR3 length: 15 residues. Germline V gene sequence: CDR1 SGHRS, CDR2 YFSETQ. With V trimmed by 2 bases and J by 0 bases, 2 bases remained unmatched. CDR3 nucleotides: TGCGCCAGCAGCTTCGGGACTAGCGACTCCTACGAGCAGTACGTC. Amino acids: CASSFGTSDSYEQYV.

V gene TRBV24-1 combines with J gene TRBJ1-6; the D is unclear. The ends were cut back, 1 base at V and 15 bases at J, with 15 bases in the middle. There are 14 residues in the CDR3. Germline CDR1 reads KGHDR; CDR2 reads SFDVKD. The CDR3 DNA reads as TGTGCCACCAGTGATTTCCCCTTTCAAGGAGGCCTCCACTTT. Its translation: CATSDFPFQGGLHF.

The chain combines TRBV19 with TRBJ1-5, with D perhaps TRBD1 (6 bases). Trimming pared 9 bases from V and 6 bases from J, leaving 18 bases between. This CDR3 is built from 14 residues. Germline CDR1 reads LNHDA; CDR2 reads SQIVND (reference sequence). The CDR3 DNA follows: TGTGCCAGCGAGGAGGGGGGCTTGGGTCAGCCCCAGCATTTT. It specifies CASEEGGLGQPQHF.

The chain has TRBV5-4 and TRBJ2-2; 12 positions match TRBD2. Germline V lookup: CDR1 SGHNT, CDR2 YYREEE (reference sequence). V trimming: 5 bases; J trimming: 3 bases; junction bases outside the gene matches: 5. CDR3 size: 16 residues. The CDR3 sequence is CASRKRTSGDTGELFF. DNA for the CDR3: TGTGCCAGCAGGAAGAGGACTAGCGGGGACACCGGGGAGCTGTTTTTT.

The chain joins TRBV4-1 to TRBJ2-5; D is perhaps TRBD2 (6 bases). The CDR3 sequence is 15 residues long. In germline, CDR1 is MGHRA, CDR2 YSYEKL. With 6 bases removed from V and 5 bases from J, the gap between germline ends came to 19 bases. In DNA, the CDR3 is TGCGCCAGCAGACCCAGCCGGGGGATGTGGGAGACCCAGTACTTC. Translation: CASRPSRGMWETQYF.

CDR3 sequence reads: CASGLVEGPLGSPLHF. DNA for the CDR3: TGTGCTAGTGGTTTGGTGGAGGGACCTTTAGGTTCACCCCTCCACTTT. The V gene is TRBV12-5, the J gene TRBJ1-6, with D possibly TRBD1 on 5 matching bases. Germline CDR1 is LGHNT and CDR2 is FRNRAP. V shed 0 bases and J shed 9 bases, with 15 bases lying between them. The CDR3 runs 16 residues.

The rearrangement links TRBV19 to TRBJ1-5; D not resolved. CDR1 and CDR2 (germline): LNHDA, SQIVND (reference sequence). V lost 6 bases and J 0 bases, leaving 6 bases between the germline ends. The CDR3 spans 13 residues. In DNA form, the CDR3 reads TGTGCCAGTAGAGCAGATAGCAATCAGCCCCAGCATTTT. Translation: CASRADSNQPQHF.

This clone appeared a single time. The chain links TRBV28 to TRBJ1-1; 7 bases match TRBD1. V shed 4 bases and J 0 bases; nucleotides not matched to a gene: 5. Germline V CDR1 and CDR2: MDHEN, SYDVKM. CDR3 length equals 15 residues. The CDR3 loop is CASSSLTGLNTEAFF. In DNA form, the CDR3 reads TGTGCCAGCAGTTCGTTGACAGGGTTGAACACTGAAGCTTTCTTT.

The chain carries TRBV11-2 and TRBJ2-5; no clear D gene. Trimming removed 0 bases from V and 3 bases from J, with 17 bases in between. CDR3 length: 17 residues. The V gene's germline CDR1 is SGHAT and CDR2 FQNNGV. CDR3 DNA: TGTGCCAGCAGCTTAGACAACGCGCTAGGCACTAAAGAGACCCAGTACTTC. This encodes CASSLDNALGTKETQYF. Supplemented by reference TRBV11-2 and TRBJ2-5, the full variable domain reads EAGVAQSPRYKIIEKRQSVAFWCNPISGHATLYWYQQILGQGPKLLIQFQNNGVVDDSQLPKDRFSAERLKGVDSTLKIQPAKLEDSAVYLCASSLDNALGTKETQYFGPGTRLLVL.